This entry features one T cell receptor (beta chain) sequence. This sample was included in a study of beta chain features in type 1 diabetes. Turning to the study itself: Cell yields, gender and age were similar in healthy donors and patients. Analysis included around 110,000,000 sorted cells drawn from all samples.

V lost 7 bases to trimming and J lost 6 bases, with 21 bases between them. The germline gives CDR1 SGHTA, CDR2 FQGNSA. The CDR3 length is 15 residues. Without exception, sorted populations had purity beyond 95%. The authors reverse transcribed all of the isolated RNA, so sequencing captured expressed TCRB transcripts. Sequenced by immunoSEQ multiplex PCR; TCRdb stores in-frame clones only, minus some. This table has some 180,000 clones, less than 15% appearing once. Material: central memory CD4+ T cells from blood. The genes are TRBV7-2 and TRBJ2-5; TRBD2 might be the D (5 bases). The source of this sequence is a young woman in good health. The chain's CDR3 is CASKLERELSKTQYF. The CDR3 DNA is TGTGCCAGCAAACTAGAAAGGGAGCTTTCGAAGACCCAGTACTTC.